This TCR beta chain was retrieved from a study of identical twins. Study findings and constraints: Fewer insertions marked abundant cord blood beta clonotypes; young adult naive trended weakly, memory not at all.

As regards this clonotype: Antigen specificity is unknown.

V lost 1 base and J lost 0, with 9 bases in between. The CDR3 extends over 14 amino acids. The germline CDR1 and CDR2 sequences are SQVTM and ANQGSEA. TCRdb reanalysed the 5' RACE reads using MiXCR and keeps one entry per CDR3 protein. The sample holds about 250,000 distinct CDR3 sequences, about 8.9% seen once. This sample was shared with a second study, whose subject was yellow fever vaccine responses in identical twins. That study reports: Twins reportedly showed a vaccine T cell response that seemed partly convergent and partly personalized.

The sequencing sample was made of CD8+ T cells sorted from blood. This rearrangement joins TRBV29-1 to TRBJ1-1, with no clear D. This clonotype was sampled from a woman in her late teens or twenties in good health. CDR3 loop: CSVEAQSMNTEAFF. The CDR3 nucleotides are TGCAGCGTTGAAGCACAGTCCATGAACACTGAAGCTTTCTTT.